The 20 T cell receptor beta chains presented below share a single source sample, sequenced in a study of PD-1 blockade in classical Hodgkin lymphoma. Time point indicated: cycle 4 day 1 (C4D1), after less than 7 weeks of nivolumab. All the patients suffered relapse after autologous stem cell transplantation, and brentuximab vedotin exposure differed. Here immunoSEQ multiplex PCR was the method, and the copy in TCRdb shows in-frame clones only, minus some. The data hold 50,000 to 65,000 clones, with 85% to 95% observed a single time. This material consisted of peripheral blood mononuclear cells (PBMCs), taken before the fourth cycle of nivolumab. The receptors stem from a human donor with classical Hodgkin lymphoma.

The chain joins TRBV13 to TRBJ2-7, with TRBD2 matching 7 bases. The germline V gene has CDR1 PRHDT and CDR2 FYEKMQ (reference sequence). The CDR3 runs 13 residues. The trim removed 3 bases at V and 4 bases at J, leaving 3 bases unmatched. In nucleotides, the CDR3 is TGTGCCAGCAGCTTCTCGGGAGGATACGAGCAGTACTTC. This sequence encodes CASSFSGGYEQYF.

The chain employs TRBV7-6 and TRBJ2-7; TRBD1 matches at 7 bases. The CDR3 runs 15 residues. Trimming removed 3 bases from V and 1 base from J; junction bases left unmatched: 6. Germline-derived CDR1 and CDR2 are SGHVS and FNYEAQ. Here the CDR3 reads CASSFGPGQSYEQYF. DNA of the CDR3: TGTGCCAGCAGCTTTGGGCCGGGACAGTCCTACGAGCAGTACTTC.

The chain recombines TRBV28 with TRBJ2-7; 8 bases align to TRBD1. V dropped 3 bases and J dropped 4; count of bases not matched to a gene: 11. CDR3 length equals 16 residues. CDR1 and CDR2 (germline): MDHEN, SYDVKM. The CDR3 DNA is TGTGCCAGCAGTTTGATGGTAGGACAGGGACCTTACGAGCAGTACTTC. It is translated as CASSLMVGQGPYEQYF.

The chain recombines TRBV10-2 with TRBJ2-7; a possible D gene is TRBD1 (5 bases). V lost 0 bases to trimming and J lost 1 base, with 7 bases between them. Germline values: CDR1 WSHSY, CDR2 SAAADI. The CDR3 is made up of 14 amino acids. The CDR3 here is CASSESTESYEQYF. The CDR3 coding sequence is TGCGCCAGCAGTGAGTCGACAGAATCCTACGAGCAGTACTTC.

V gene TRBV7-9 combines with J gene TRBJ1-5, with 9 positions matching TRBD1. Germline trimming cut 4 bases from V and 5 bases from J; bases unmatched to any gene: 9. CDR3 size: 16 residues. CDR1 and CDR2 (germline): SEHNR, FQNEAQ (reference sequence). The CDR3, as DNA: TGTGCCAGCAGCTCAGGGGGACAGGGTGGTTATCAGCCCCAGCATTTT. Translating it yields CASSSGGQGGYQPQHF.

The chain recombines TRBV7-9 with TRBJ2-3; D remains ambiguous. This CDR3 spans 12 amino acids. V was shortened by 3 bases and J by 4 bases, with 5 bases between the two germline ends. Looked up from germline, CDR1 is SEHNR and CDR2 is FQNEAQ (reference sequence). The CDR3 reads CASSFGPDTQYF. In DNA, the CDR3 is TGTGCCAGCAGCTTCGGGCCAGATACGCAGTATTTT.

V gene TRBV6-6 combines with J gene TRBJ2-7; 9 bases are a match to TRBD1. Germline assignment: CDR1 MNHNY and CDR2 SVGAGI (reference sequence). V trimming: 4 bases; J trimming: 2 bases; junction bases outside the gene matches: 3. This CDR3 contains 14 residues. Written as DNA, the CDR3 is TGTGCCAGCAGTTCAGGGACAGGGCCCTACGAGCAGTACTTC. Amino acid sequence: CASSSGTGPYEQYF.

This clone is a singleton in its sample. V and J are TRBV5-1 and TRBJ2-3, with a tentative D call TRBD1 (6 bases). The length of the CDR3 is 15 residues. V was clipped by 4 bases and J by 1 base, with 13 bases between them. Germline CDR1 SGHRS, CDR2 YFSETQ. CDR3 in amino acids: CASSKGVGGTDTQYF. The CDR3 DNA reads TGCGCCAGCAGCAAGGGGGTGGGTGGCACAGATACGCAGTATTTT.

This clone was picked up one time. J is TRBJ2-7 and V is TRBV10-3; 9 bases fit TRBD1. This CDR3 comprises 12 residues. With 4 bases clipped from V and 6 bases from J, the junction kept 1 base outside the gene matches. Germline values: CDR1 ENHRY, CDR2 SYGVKD. The CDR3 DNA is TGTGCCATCAGTGGGACAGGGGTCGAGCAGTACTTC. This codes for CAISGTGVEQYF.

On this clone: An end of the junction does not agree with germline; a read error may underlie this. The rearrangement uses TRBV7-2 and TRBJ2-7; 10 nucleotides match TRBD1. The germline V gene has CDR1 SGHTA and CDR2 FQGNSA. CDR3 size: 16 residues. CDR3 protein: CASSLARTGGTYEQYF. The CDR3 DNA follows: TGTGCCAGCAGCCTAGCAAGGACAGGGGGAACTTACGAGCAGTACTTC.

The chain employs TRBV6-6 and TRBJ1-1, with D possibly TRBD1 on 6 matching bases. The germline CDR1 and CDR2 sequences are MNHNY and SVGAGI (reference sequence). There are 16 residues in the CDR3. Trimming left V 5 bases short and J 4 bases short, with 20 bases between. CDR3 sequence reads: CASSHPGEFWGTEAFF. The CDR3 region has the DNA TGTGCCAGCAGTCACCCAGGGGAATTTTGGGGCACTGAAGCTTTCTTT.

This chain uses TRBV2 with TRBJ2-7; no firm D call. Per germline, CDR1 SNHLY and CDR2 FYNNEI. There are 10 residues in the CDR3. Trimming pared 7 bases from V and 6 bases from J, leaving 7 bases between. CDR3 in DNA: TGTGCCAGCACAGCCCGCGAGCAGTACTTC. Residues: CASTAREQYF. The entire variable domain, with the rest obtained from reference TRBV2 and TRBJ2-7, is as follows: EPEVTQTPSHQVTQMGQEVILRCVPISNHLYFYWYRQILGQKVEFLVSFYNNEISEKSEIFDDQFSVERPDGSNFTLKIRSTKLEDSAMYFCASTAREQYFGPGTRLTVT.

This clone showed up just a few times. This chain connects TRBV5-4 to TRBJ2-7, with D perhaps TRBD2 (6 bases). The CDR3 loop spans 13 amino acids. The V and J ends lost 2 bases and 2 bases respectively, with 8 bases between them. Germline CDR1 reads SGHNT; CDR2 reads YYREEE (reference sequence). CDR3 residues: CASSFWGAYEQYF. The CDR3, as DNA: TGTGCCAGCAGCTTTTGGGGGGCCTACGAGCAGTACTTC.

The chain has TRBV11-2 and TRBJ2-1, with 8 bases fitting TRBD2. V was pared by 2 bases and J by 3 bases, with 3 bases of the junction left unmatched. Per the germline V gene, CDR1 is SGHAT and CDR2 is FQNNGV. The CDR3 has 15 amino acids. The DNA of the CDR3 is TGTGCCAGCAGCTTAAGTGGGACTAGCTACAATGAGCAGTTCTTC. It translates to CASSLSGTSYNEQFF.

Here the CDR3 DNA reads TGTGCCAGCGGGGCTAGACGGATGAACACTGAAGCTTTCTTT. It is translated as CASGARRMNTEAFF. The chain carries TRBV2 and TRBJ1-1; D may be TRBD1 (5 bases). This CDR3 comprises 14 residues. The V gene lost 8 bases and the J gene lost 0 bases, with 13 bases spanning the gap. CDR1 is SNHLY, CDR2 FYNNEI, per germline.

This clone appeared once. The rearrangement links TRBV20-1 to TRBJ2-1; D is undetermined. V was pared by 6 bases and J by 5 bases, with 8 bases between. Germline values: CDR1 DFQATT, CDR2 SNEGSKA (reference sequence). This CDR3 has 11 amino acids. CDR3 in DNA: TGCAGTGCCCCTCGGAACAATGAGCAGTTCTTC. This translates into CSAPRNNEQFF.

This chain uses TRBV27 with TRBJ2-5, with TRBD1 matching over 7 bases. V lost 5 bases and J lost 7; bases outside the gene matches: 10. CDR1 is MNHEY, CDR2 SMNVEV, per germline (reference sequence). The CDR3 has 14 residues. The CDR3 spells CASSNIGGFGTQYF. CDR3 DNA sequence: TGTGCCAGCAGTAATATAGGGGGCTTCGGGACCCAGTACTTC.

This clone was counted between two and nine times. The J gene is TRBJ1-1, the V gene TRBV10-3; 7 bases are a match to TRBD1. Germline V lookup: CDR1 ENHRY, CDR2 SYGVKD. The J segment lost 0 bases and the V segment lost 0 bases, leaving 7 bases of the junction unmatched. CDR3 length equals 17 residues. CDR3 DNA: TGTGCCATCAGTGAGTCAAGGGGGGGACAGCTGAACACTGAAGCTTTCTTT. It encodes CAISESRGGQLNTEAFF.

In nucleotides, the CDR3 is TGTGCCAGCAGTTTATTGGTGTCACTAGCGGGAATTTCCTACGAGCAGTACTTC. This encodes CASSLLVSLAGISYEQYF. The rearrangement links TRBV28 to TRBJ2-7; 10 positions match TRBD2. The CDR3 is made up of 18 amino acids. The J segment lost 1 base and the V segment lost 1 base, leaving 10 bases of the junction unmatched. Germline V gene data show CDR1 as MDHEN and CDR2 as SYDVKM.

The chain uses TRBV6-1 and TRBJ2-2; no clear D. Trimming shortened V by 3 bases and J by 5 bases, and 10 bases separated the two germline ends. In germline, CDR1 is MNHNS, CDR2 SASEGT. The CDR3 runs 14 residues. CDR3 nucleotide sequence: TGTGCCAGCAGTGAGTTAGGGTCAACCGGGGAGCTGTTTTTT. Amino acid sequence: CASSELGSTGELFF.